These T cell receptor beta chains were read from a single sample in a study of shared T cell receptors in the human thymus. TCRdb's copy holds only in-frame clones and misses some; the assay was immunoSEQ multiplex PCR. This sample has 630,000 or so clones, with about 90% found just once. A further study also used this sample, focusing on human thymus T cells.

The sample taken for sequencing was thymocytes. Receptor source: a boy under three years old with a congenital heart defect. Each CDR3 is given with its conserved first and last residue. Fields, in order: J gene, V gene, CDR3 protein.

TRBJ2-1 | TRBV7-2 | CASSLFGGGGKLQFF
TRBJ1-4 | TRBV11-2 | CASSSWTGRNEKLFF
TRBJ2-3 | TRBV14 | CASSRGLGTDTQYF
TRBJ1-4 | TRBV6-5 | CASSLRQGGEKLFF
TRBJ1-2 | TRBV7-7 | CASSLRGQGNGYTF
TRBJ2-3 | TRBV11-2 | CASSLVPGRTDTQYF
TRBJ2-3 | TRBV5-1 | CASSLGLAPPDTQYF
TRBJ2-1 | TRBV4-3 | CASSQDTAGATYNEQFF
TRBJ2-7 | TRBV25-1 | CASSEGTGGHEQYF
TRBJ2-5 | TRBV7-2 | CASSLPRGEETQYF
TRBJ2-7 | TRBV2 | CASSELASGTYEQYF
TRBJ2-5 | TRBV12-5 | CASGLVLGAGETQYF
TRBJ2-7 | TRBV28 | CASSLPVGEWDEQYF
TRBJ2-1 | TRBV5-6 | CASSDLYSLKGNNEQFF
TRBJ1-5 | TRBV19 | CASSIAQNQPQHF
TRBJ2-1 | TRBV5-4 | CASSFGGRSRFNEQFF
TRBJ1-4 | TRBV4-3 | CASSQDFGRDEKLFF
TRBJ1-5 | TRBV4-1 | CASSSWPQYSNQPQHF
TRBJ2-5 | TRBV7-9 | CASSLEPLGATQYF
TRBJ1-5 | TRBV10-2 | CASSPHRYSNQPQHF
TRBJ2-7 | TRBV9 | CASSASEGADSYEQYF
TRBJ1-1 | TRBV7-2 | CASSLAVGTDLTRAFF
TRBJ2-7 | TRBV6-5 | CASSDRDYEQYF
TRBJ2-2 | TRBV6-5 | CASNGGEGGAGELFF
TRBJ2-3 | TRBV27 | CASSSAGAITDTQYF
TRBJ2-4 | TRBV6-1 | CASSEAYPGQVVKNIQYF
TRBJ2-7 | TRBV4-3 | CASSQDRAYPGTGGEQYF
TRBJ2-2 | TRBV4-1 | CASSQLANTGELFF
TRBJ2-1 | TRBV5-6 | CASSCGTSGNNAEQFF
TRBJ2-5 | TRBV11-3 | CASSLSGTQETQYF
TRBJ1-2 | TRBV11-3 | CASSLDWVRQSCNYGYTF
TRBJ1-4 | TRBV19 | CASTQGQPNEKLFF
TRBJ2-3 | TRBV4-3 | CASSQGEDSLAHTDTQYF
TRBJ2-1 | TRBV4-2 | CASSQDTSYNEQFF
TRBJ1-1 | TRBV15 | CATSGTGKNTEAFF
TRBJ2-2 | TRBV18 | CASSPLTENTGELFF